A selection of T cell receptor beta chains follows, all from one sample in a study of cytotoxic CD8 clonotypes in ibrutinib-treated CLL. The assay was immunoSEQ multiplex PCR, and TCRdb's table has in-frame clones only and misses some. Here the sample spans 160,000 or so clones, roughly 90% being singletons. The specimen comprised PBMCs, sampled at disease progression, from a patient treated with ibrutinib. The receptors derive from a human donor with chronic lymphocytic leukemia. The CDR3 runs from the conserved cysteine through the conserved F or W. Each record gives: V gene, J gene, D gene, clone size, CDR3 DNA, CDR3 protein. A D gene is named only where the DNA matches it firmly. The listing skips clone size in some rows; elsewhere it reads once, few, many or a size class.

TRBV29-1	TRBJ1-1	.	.	TGCAGCGTTGTGGACGGCACCAGGGACACTGAAGCTTTCTTT	CSVVDGTRDTEAFF
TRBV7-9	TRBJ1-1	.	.	TGTGCCGGCGACAGAGCGAACACTGAAGCTTTCTTT	CAGDRANTEAFF
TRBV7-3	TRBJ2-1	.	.	TGTGCCAGCAGCTTAGGGCTCCGAGATGAGCAGTTCTTC	CASSLGLRDEQFF
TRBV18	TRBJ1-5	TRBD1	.	TGTGCCAGCTCACACACCGACAGGGTTTCCAATCAGCCCCAGCATTTT	CASSHTDRVSNQPQHF
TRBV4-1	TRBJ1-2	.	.	TGCGCCAGCAGCCAAGACCGGGAGACGGGAGACTATGGCTACACCTTC	CASSQDRETGDYGYTF
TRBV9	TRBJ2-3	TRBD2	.	TGTGCCAGCAGCGTAGCGGGGGGGTTGGGCACAGATACGCAGTATTTT	CASSVAGGLGTDTQYF
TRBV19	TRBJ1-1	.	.	TGTGCCAGTAGTACCCAGGACCCTCCTCGCCCCGCTTTCTTT	CASSTQDPPRPAFF
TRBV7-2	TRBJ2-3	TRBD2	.	TGTGCCAGCAGCTTAAGATCGGGAGGCGGAGATACGCAGTATTTT	CASSLRSGGGDTQYF
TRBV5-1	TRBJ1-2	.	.	TGCGCCAGCAGCTTGGTATTTCGAGGCAGGGGTTCTGCTAACTATGGCTACACCTTC	CASSLVFRGRGSANYGYTF
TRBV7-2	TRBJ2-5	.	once	TGTGCCAGCAGCTTAGACGGGGAGACCCAGTACTTC	CASSLDGETQYF
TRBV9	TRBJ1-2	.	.	TGTGCCAGCAGCGGAACGACAGGACGGACTGGCTACACCTTC	CASSGTTGRTGYTF